The present T cell receptor beta chain was sequenced within a study of memory CD4+ T cells and cytomegalovirus serostatus. Findings of the study overall: The CMV-associated TCR signature appears largely within the CD4+ memory repertoire. Repertoires predicted CMV serostatus with median bootstrapped AUC of about 0.95.

On this clone itself: Its target is unknown.

Single viable CD3+CD4+CD8-CD45RO+ cells were sorted as the memory CD4+ T cells. In the authors' methods: After removing out-of-frame reads, 2 million to 2.5 million distinct TCRbeta sequences remained. TCRdb keeps only in-frame clones here, not all; method: immunoSEQ multiplex PCR. From that table come the V and J calls and clone size; the DNA was used to work out D and trimming. Among some 44,000 clones, 76% were seen once, and the ten largest hold about 2.1%. The CDR3 contains 12 residues. Trimming cost V 3 bases and J 12 bases, with 12 bases left between them. Germline V CDR1 and CDR2: MGHRA, YSYEKL.

Material: memory CD4+ T cells from blood. The TCR was taken from an adult in good health and CMV-seronegative. V and J are TRBV4-1 and TRBJ2-1; the D gene is possibly TRBD1 (5 bases). CDR3 protein: CASSHQGYPQFF. In DNA form, the CDR3 reads TGCGCCAGCAGCCACCAGGGTTACCCGCAGTTCTTC.